This is a list of T cell receptor beta chains from one sample in a study of cytomegalovirus exposure and HLA in healthy donors. The table came from immunoSEQ multiplex PCR; TCRdb's copy has only in-frame clones and leaves some out. The repertoire holds under 200,000 clones, with approximately 81% as singletons. The sample was PBMCs. The receptors stem from a male donor in good health and CMV-seronegative. Both conserved end residues are part of each CDR3. Fields, in order: J gene, D gene, clone size, V gene, CDR3 protein, CDR3 DNA. A D gene is named only where the DNA matches it firmly. Not every row has a clone size; where given, it reads once, few, many or a size class.

>TRBJ2-5|NA|NA|TRBV29-1
CSVLGSGQETQYF
TGCAGCGTTTTAGGTTCAGGTCAAGAGACCCAGTACTTC
>TRBJ1-6|NA|NA|TRBV21-1
CASSNTWTGGDNNSPLHF
TGTGCCAGCAGCAACACCTGGACAGGGGGGGACAATAATTCACCCCTCCACTTT
>TRBJ2-3|NA|NA|TRBV7-6
CASKPGHKASTDTQYF
TGTGCCAGCAAACCAGGGCACAAGGCTAGCACAGATACGCAGTATTTT
>TRBJ2-3|NA|NA|TRBV27
CASRLTSTDTQYF
TGTGCCAGCAGGCTAACTAGCACAGATACGCAGTATTTT
>TRBJ1-1|NA|NA|TRBV5-1
CASSLLGGDTEAFF
TGCGCCAGCAGCCTGTTGGGGGGGGACACTGAAGCTTTCTTT
>TRBJ1-2|TRBD1|NA|TRBV27
CASSLQGVGGYTF
TGTGCCAGCAGTTTACAGGGGGTCGGTGGCTACACCTTC
>TRBJ1-6|NA|NA|TRBV5-4
CASSLRGGHNSPLHF
TGTGCCAGCAGCTTGCGGGGGGGGCATAATTCACCCCTCCACTTT
>TRBJ1-2|TRBD1|NA|TRBV5-1
CASSQGQLYGYTF
TGCGCCAGCAGCCAGGGACAGCTCTATGGCTACACCTTC
>TRBJ2-3|NA|NA|TRBV11-2
CASSSRGGDGTDTQYF
TGTGCCAGCAGCTCACGCGGTGGAGATGGCACAGATACGCAGTATTTT
>TRBJ1-2|NA|NA|TRBV19
CASSSPTGTQSRGYTF
TGTGCCAGTAGTTCGCCGACCGGGACACAAAGTCGTGGCTACACCTTC
>TRBJ2-7|NA|NA|TRBV5-1
CASSRDTAAYEQYF
TGCGCCAGCAGCCGTGACACGGCCGCCTACGAGCAGTACTTC
>TRBJ2-7|TRBD1|once|TRBV2
CASSEGDRVSYEQYF
TGTGCCAGCAGTGAGGGGGACAGGGTATCCTACGAGCAGTACTTC
>TRBJ1-1|TRBD1|few|TRBV30
CAWKEQGRITEAFF
TGTGCCTGGAAGGAACAGGGGAGGATCACTGAAGCTTTCTTT
>TRBJ2-2|TRBD1|few|TRBV7-9
CASSTTGGWTGELFF
TGTGCCAGCAGCACAACAGGGGGCTGGACCGGGGAGCTGTTTTTT
>TRBJ1-2|NA|NA|TRBV19
CASSILQSNYGYTF
TGTGCCAGTAGTATCCTACAGTCTAACTATGGCTACACCTTC
>TRBJ1-2|NA|NA|TRBV27
CASSPSWGDLYGYTF
TGTGCCAGCAGTCCCTCGTGGGGGGACCTCTATGGCTACACCTTC
>TRBJ2-7|NA|NA|TRBV18
CASSPGGLSYEQYF
TGTGCCAGCTCACCAGGAGGTTTGAGCTACGAGCAGTACTTC
>TRBJ2-5|NA|NA|TRBV11-1
CASSSQTETQYF
TGTGCCAGCAGCTCACAGACGGAGACCCAGTACTTC
>TRBJ2-1|TRBD2|NA|TRBV5-6
CASSGGYAGGPYEQFF
TGTGCCAGCAGCGGAGGCTACGCGGGAGGGCCCTATGAGCAGTTCTTC
>TRBJ2-5|TRBD2|once|TRBV11-2
CASSHLAAPGTQYF
TGTGCCAGCAGCCACCTAGCGGCCCCAGGGACCCAGTACTTC
>TRBJ2-5|NA|few|TRBV21-1
CASSKGWGDEETQYF
TGTGCCAGCAGCAAGGGGTGGGGGGACGAAGAGACCCAGTACTTC
>TRBJ1-2|NA|NA|TRBV5-6
CASSLATPYYGYTF
TGTGCCAGCAGCTTGGCCACACCGTACTATGGCTACACCTTC
>TRBJ1-1|NA|NA|TRBV28
CACGTEAFF
TGTGCGTGCGGCACTGAAGCTTTCTTT
>TRBJ2-7|TRBD2|few|TRBV6-5
CASSSSGSYEQYF
TGTGCCAGCAGTTCTAGCGGGAGTTACGAGCAGTACTTC
>TRBJ2-3|TRBD2|few|TRBV10-2
CASSDWRGAGTDTQYF
TGCGCCAGCAGTGATTGGCGGGGGGCCGGCACAGATACGCAGTATTTT
>TRBJ2-2|NA|few|TRBV7-6
CASSPGNTGELFF
TGTGCCAGCAGCCCAGGAAACACCGGGGAGCTGTTTTTT
>TRBJ2-7|NA|once|TRBV18
CASSPSSGRPYEQYF
TGTGCCAGCTCACCTTCGAGCGGAAGGCCCTACGAGCAGTACTTC
>TRBJ1-1|NA|NA|TRBV11-2
CASSFLTGMNTEAFF
TGTGCCAGCAGCTTCCTGACGGGGATGAACACTGAAGCTTTCTTT
>TRBJ2-3|TRBD2|NA|TRBV9
CASSRTSGGYTDTQYF
TGTGCCAGCAGCCGTACTAGCGGGGGATACACAGATACGCAGTATTTT
>TRBJ2-7|TRBD1|NA|TRBV7-2
CASSLGGTGPYEQYF
TGTGCCAGCAGCTTAGGGGGGACAGGGCCCTACGAGCAGTACTTC
>TRBJ2-1|NA|NA|TRBV10-1
CASSDPSVVDEQFF
TGCGCCAGCAGTGACCCCAGCGTTGTCGATGAGCAGTTCTTC
>TRBJ1-5|NA|few|TRBV9
CASSVVPGRLQGTQPQHF
TGTGCCAGCAGCGTAGTTCCAGGGAGACTGCAGGGGACTCAGCCCCAGCATTTT
>TRBJ2-1|TRBD2|once|TRBV29-1
CSVETGGNYYEQFF
TGCAGCGTTGAAACGGGAGGGAATTACTATGAGCAGTTCTTC
>TRBJ2-2|NA|NA|TRBV6-6
CASSPPGRLGGELFF
TGTGCCAGCAGCCCTCCAGGAAGGTTGGGCGGGGAGCTGTTTTTT
>TRBJ2-1|TRBD2|NA|TRBV14
CASSRPGRHNEQFF
TGTGCCAGCAGCCGACCCGGGAGGCACAATGAGCAGTTCTTC
>TRBJ2-3|NA|NA|TRBV5-1
CASQYTPGSLPDTQYF
TGCGCCAGCCAATACACTCCGGGATCTCTCCCAGATACGCAGTATTTT
>TRBJ1-6|TRBD1|NA|TRBV19
CASSKEGASSPLHF
TGTGCCAGTAGTAAGGAGGGGGCGAGTTCACCCCTCCACTTT
>TRBJ1-5|TRBD1|NA|TRBV6-6
CASRRTGSGQPQHF
TGTGCCAGCAGGAGGACAGGGTCCGGCCAGCCCCAGCATTTT
>TRBJ1-5|TRBD1|NA|TRBV7-9
CSSSRQGSDQPQHF
TGTTCCAGCAGCCGACAGGGGAGTGATCAGCCCCAGCATTTT
>TRBJ2-4|TRBD1|NA|TRBV7-9
CSSSLEGQGLAKNIQYF
TGTTCCAGCAGCTTAGAGGGACAGGGCTTAGCCAAAAACATTCAGTACTTC
>TRBJ1-5|TRBD1|NA|TRBV10-3
CASDGQGSNQPQHF
TGTGCCAGCGATGGACAGGGCAGCAATCAGCCCCAGCATTTT
>TRBJ2-1|TRBD2|NA|TRBV7-9
CSSSPWTSGGHAYNEQFF
TGTTCCAGCAGCCCCTGGACTAGCGGGGGCCACGCCTACAATGAGCAGTTCTTC
>TRBJ2-7|TRBD1|NA|TRBV7-2
CASSTGPGQTYEQYF
TGTGCCAGCAGCACAGGACCGGGACAGACATACGAGCAGTACTTC
>TRBJ1-3|NA|few|TRBV6-5
CASSYSRQGLNTIYF
TGTGCCAGCAGTTACTCGCGGCAGGGGTTAAACACCATATATTTT